This TCR beta chain originates from a study of cytomegalovirus exposure and HLA in healthy donors. A note on this clone: Its antigen is unidentified.

General study points: For most TCR beta V segments, an earlier analysis put the productive rate at about 90% or about 30% of the time. In vitro work confirmed that a few CMV-associated chains recognize CMV antigens. Reported performance of the classifier showed diagnosis of cytomegalovirus status with high specificity and sensitivity.

The study ran its PCR with 60 Vbeta and 13 Jbeta primers. Sequencing used immunoSEQ multiplex PCR; TCRdb keeps in-frame clones, though not all of them. The sample has roughly 180,000 clones, 80% to 90% seen once. Though nominally healthy at sampling, donors likely had unrecorded immune exposures. V shed 6 bases, J shed 9 bases, and the junction held 9 bases outside the gene matches. In germline, CDR1 is SNHLY, CDR2 FYNNEI. The CDR3 has 13 amino acids. The specimen sequenced was PBMCs. The clonotype originates from a male donor in good health and CMV-seronegative. The chain employs TRBV2 and TRBJ2-3; 7 bases are a match to TRBD1. Written as DNA, the CDR3 is TGTGCCAGCAGGCCCCAGGGGGAAAGGACGCAGTATTTT. Translation: CASRPQGERTQYF.